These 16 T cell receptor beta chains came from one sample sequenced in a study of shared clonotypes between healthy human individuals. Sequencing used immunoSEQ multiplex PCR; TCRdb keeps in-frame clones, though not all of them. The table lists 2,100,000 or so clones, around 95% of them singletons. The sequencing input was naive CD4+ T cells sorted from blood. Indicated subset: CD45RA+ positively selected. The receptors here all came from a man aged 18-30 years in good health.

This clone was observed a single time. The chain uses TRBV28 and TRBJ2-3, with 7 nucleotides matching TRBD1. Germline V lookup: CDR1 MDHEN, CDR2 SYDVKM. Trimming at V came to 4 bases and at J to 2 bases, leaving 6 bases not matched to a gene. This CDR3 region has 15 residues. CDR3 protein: CASSSRQGNTDTQYF. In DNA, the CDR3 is TGTGCCAGCAGTTCCAGACAGGGCAACACAGATACGCAGTATTTT.

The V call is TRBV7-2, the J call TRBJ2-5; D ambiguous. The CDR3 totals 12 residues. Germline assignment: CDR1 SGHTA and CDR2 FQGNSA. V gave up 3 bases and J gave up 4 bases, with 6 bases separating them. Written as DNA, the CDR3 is TGTGCCAGCAGCTTCTTGGGAGAGACCCAGTACTTC. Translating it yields CASSFLGETQYF.

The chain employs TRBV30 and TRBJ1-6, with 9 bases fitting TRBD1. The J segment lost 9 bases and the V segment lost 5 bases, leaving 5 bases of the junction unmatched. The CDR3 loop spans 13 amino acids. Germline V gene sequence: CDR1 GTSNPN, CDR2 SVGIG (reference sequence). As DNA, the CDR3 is TGTGCCTGGCAAGGGACAGGGCCTTCACCCCTCCACTTT. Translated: CAWQGTGPSPLHF.

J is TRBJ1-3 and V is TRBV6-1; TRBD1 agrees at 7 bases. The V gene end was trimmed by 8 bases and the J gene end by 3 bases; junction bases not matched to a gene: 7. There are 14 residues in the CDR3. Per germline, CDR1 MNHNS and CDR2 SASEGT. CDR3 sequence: CASRQGIGGNTIYF. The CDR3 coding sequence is TGTGCCAGCCGACAGGGCATCGGTGGAAACACCATATATTTT.

The CDR3 is CASSLTSGTYEQYF. The CDR3 DNA sequence: TGTGCCAGCAGCTTAACTAGCGGGACCTACGAGCAGTACTTC. The chain links TRBV7-9 to TRBJ2-7; the match to TRBD2 covers 10 bases. The CDR3 sequence is 14 residues long. Germline V lookup: CDR1 SEHNR, CDR2 FQNEAQ (reference sequence). V trimming: 2 bases; J trimming: 2 bases; junction bases outside the gene matches: 0.

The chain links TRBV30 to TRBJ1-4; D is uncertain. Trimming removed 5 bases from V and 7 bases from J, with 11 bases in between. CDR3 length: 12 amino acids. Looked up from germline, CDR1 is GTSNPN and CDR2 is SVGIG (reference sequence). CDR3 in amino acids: CAWGEVLEKLFF. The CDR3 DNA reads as TGTGCCTGGGGGGAGGTACTTGAAAAACTGTTTTTT.

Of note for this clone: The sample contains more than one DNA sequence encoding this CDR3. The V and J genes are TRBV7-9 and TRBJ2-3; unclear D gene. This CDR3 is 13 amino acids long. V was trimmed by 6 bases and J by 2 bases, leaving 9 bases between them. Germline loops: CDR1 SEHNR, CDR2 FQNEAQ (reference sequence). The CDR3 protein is CASSPTVTDTQYF. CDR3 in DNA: TGTGCCAGCAGTCCGACTGTCACAGATACGCAGTATTTT.

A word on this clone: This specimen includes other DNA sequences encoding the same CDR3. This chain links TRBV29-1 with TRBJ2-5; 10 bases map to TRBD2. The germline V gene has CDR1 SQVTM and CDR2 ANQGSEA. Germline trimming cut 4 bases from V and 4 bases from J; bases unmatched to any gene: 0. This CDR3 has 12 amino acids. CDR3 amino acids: CSVGLAGETQYF. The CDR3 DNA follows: TGCAGCGTTGGACTAGCGGGAGAGACCCAGTACTTC.

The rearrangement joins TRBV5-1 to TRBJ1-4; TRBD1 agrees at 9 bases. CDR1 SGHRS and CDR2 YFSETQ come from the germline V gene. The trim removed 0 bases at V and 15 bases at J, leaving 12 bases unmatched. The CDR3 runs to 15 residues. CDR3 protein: CASSLAPRDRDQVFF. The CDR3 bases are TGCGCCAGCAGCTTGGCCCCCCGGGACAGGGACCAGGTGTTTTTT.

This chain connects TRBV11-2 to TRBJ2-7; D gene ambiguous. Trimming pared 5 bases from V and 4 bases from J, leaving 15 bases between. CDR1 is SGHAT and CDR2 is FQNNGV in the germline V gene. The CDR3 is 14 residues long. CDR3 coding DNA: TGTGCCAGCAGCAAGCTTGAGAACCCTTACGAGCAGTACTTC. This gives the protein CASSKLENPYEQYF.

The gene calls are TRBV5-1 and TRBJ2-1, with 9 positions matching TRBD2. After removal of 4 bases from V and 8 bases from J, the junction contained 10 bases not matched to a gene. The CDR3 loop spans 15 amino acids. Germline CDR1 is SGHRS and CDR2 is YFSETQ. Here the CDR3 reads CASSPNSGRGHEQFF. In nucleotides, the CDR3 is TGCGCCAGCAGCCCGAATAGCGGGAGAGGACATGAGCAGTTCTTC.

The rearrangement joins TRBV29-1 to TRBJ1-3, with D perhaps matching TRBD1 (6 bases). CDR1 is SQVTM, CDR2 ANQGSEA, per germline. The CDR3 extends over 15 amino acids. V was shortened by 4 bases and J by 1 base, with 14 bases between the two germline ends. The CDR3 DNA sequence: TGCAGCGTTGCGCTGGGCAGGGGTTCTGGAAACACCATATATTTT. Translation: CSVALGRGSGNTIYF. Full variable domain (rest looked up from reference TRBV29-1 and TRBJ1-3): SAVISQKPSRDICQRGTSLTIQCQVDSQVTMMFWYRQQPGQSLTLIATANQGSEATYESGFVIDKFPISRPNLTFSTLTVSNMSPEDSSIYLCSVALGRGSGNTIYFGEGSWLTVV.

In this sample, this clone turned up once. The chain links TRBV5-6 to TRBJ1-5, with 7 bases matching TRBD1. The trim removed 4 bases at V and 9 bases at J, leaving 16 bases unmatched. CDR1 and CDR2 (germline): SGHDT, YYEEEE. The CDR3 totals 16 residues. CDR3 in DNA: TGTGCCAGCAGCATACTCCCGACAGGGCCGGGGCGGCCCCAGCATTTT. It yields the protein CASSILPTGPGRPQHF.

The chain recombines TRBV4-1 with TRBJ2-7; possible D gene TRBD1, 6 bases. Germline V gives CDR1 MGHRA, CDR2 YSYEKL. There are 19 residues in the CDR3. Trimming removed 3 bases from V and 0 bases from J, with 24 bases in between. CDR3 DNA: TGCGCCAGCAGCCAGGACCCTATGGTGGGGGCCACTTACTCCTACGAGCAGTACTTC. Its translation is CASSQDPMVGATYSYEQYF.

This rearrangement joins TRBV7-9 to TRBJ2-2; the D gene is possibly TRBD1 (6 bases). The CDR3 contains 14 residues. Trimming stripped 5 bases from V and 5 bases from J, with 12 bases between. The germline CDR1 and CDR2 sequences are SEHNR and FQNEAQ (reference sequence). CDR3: CASSRRGGTGELFF. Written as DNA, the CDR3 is TGTGCCAGCAGCCGCAGGGGTGGGACCGGGGAGCTGTTTTTT.

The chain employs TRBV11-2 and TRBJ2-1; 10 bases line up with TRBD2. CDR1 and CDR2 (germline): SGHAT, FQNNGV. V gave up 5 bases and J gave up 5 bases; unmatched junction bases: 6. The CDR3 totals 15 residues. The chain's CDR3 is CASSLTSGADNEQFF. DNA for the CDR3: TGTGCCAGCAGCCTTACTAGCGGGGCCGACAATGAGCAGTTCTTC.